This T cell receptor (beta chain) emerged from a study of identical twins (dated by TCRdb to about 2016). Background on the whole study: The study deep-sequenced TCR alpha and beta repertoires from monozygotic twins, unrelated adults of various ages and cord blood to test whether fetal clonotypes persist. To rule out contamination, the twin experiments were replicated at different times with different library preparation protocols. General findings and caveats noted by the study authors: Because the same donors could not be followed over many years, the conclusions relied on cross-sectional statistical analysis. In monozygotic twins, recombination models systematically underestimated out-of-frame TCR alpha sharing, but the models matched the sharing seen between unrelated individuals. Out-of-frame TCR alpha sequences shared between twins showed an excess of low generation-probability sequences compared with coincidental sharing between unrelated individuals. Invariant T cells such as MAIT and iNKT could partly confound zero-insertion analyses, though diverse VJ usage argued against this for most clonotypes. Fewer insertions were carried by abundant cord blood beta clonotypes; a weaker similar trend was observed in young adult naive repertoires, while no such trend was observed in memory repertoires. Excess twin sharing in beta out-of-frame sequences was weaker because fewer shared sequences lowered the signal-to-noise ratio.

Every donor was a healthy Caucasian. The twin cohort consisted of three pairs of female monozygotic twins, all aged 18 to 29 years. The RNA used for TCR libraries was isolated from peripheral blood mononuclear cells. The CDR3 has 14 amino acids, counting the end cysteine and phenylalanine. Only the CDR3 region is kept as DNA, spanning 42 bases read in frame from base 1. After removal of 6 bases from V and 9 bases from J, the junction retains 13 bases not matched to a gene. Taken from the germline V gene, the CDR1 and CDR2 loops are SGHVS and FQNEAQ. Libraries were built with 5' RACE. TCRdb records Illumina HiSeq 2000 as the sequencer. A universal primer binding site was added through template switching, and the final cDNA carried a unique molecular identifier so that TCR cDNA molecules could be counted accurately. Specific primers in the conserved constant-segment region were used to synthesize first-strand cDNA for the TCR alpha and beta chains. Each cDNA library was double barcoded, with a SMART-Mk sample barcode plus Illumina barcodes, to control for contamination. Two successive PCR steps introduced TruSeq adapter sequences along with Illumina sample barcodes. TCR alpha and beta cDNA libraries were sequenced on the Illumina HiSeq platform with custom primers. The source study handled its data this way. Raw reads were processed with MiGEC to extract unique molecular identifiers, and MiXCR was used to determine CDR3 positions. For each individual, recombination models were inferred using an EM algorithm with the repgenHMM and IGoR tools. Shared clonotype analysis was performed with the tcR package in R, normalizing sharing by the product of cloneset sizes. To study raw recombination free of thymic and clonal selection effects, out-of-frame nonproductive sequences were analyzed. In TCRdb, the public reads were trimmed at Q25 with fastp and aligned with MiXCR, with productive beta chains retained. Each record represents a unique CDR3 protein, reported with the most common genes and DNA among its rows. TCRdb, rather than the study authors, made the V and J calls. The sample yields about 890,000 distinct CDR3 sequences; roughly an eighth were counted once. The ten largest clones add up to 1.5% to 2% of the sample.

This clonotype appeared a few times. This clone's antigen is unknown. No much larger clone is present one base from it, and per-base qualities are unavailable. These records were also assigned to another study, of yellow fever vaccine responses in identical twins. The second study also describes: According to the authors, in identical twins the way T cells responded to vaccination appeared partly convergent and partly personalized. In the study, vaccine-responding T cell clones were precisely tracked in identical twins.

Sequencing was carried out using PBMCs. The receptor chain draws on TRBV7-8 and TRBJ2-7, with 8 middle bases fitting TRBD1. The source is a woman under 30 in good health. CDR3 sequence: CASRQSGTGDGQYF. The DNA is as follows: TGTGCCAGCAGACAGTCCGGGACAGGTGATGGGCAGTACTTC.